Presented here are 23 T cell receptor beta chains from one specimen sequenced in a study of T cell clones after liver transplantation. TCRdb's copy holds only in-frame clones and misses some; the assay was immunoSEQ multiplex PCR. Among some 45,000 clones listed, about 86% were seen once. The source material was CD4+ T cells from blood, sampled 24 months after liver transplant. The receptors here all came from a human patient who received a liver transplant. Some of the T cells might come from the graft donor.

This clone has a single count. The V gene is TRBV7-2, the J gene TRBJ1-1; tentatively, D is TRBD1 (5 bases). This CDR3 has 15 residues. Per germline, CDR1 SGHTA and CDR2 FQGNSA. V was cut by 2 bases and J by 2 bases, with 12 bases left in between. The CDR3 DNA reads TGTGCCAGCAGCTTAAATCCAGGGAGAAACACTGAAGCTTTCTTT. Protein sequence: CASSLNPGRNTEAFF.

This chain connects TRBV5-1 to TRBJ2-7; TRBD1 agrees at 7 bases. The V gene end was trimmed by 4 bases and the J gene end by 5 bases; junction bases not matched to a gene: 6. CDR3 length: 13 residues. Germline loops: CDR1 SGHRS, CDR2 YFSETQ. The CDR3 DNA reads TGCGCCAGCAGCCCGGGTGACAGGGACGAGCAGTACTTC. It specifies CASSPGDRDEQYF.

In this sample, this clone turned up a few times. J is TRBJ2-7 and V is TRBV2; the D gene could be TRBD1 or TRBD2 (5 bases each). V lost 6 bases and J 3 bases, leaving 12 bases between the germline ends. The CDR3 has 13 residues. Germline CDR1 and CDR2: SNHLY and FYNNEI. The CDR3 coding sequence is TGTGCCAGCAGGGGGGACGGTAACTACGAGCAGTACTTC. Protein product: CASRGDGNYEQYF.

V usage is TRBV29-1 and J usage is TRBJ2-1; the match to TRBD1 covers 7 bases. Germline assignment: CDR1 SQVTM and CDR2 ANQGSEA. J gave up 0 bases and V 7 bases, and 6 bases lay outside the gene matches. The CDR3 runs to 14 residues. The CDR3 reads CSADRVDSYNEQFF. The CDR3 DNA reads as TGCAGCGCTGACAGGGTTGACTCCTACAATGAGCAGTTCTTC.

CDR3 in amino acids: CASRKQGKEKLFF. The CDR3 nucleotides are TGTGCCAGCAGAAAACAGGGGAAAGAAAAACTGTTTTTT. The J gene is TRBJ1-4, the V gene TRBV6-5, with 7 bases matching TRBD1. V shed 6 bases and J 8 bases; nucleotides not matched to a gene: 6. This CDR3 has 13 amino acids. Germline values: CDR1 MNHEY, CDR2 SVGAGI.

This clone was seen a single time. The chain joins TRBV2 to TRBJ2-3, with a weak D call TRBD1 (6 bases). Trimming removed 8 bases from V and 4 bases from J, with 13 bases in between. Germline lookup yields CDR1 SNHLY and CDR2 FYNNEI. The CDR3 consists of 13 residues. The CDR3 DNA sequence: TGTGCCAGCCGAGGGGGTAGGTCAGATACGCAGTATTTT. This codes for CASRGGRSDTQYF.

This chain connects TRBV19 to TRBJ2-4, with TRBD1 matching 8 bases. Trimming at V came to 6 bases and at J to 0 bases, leaving 10 bases not matched to a gene. This CDR3 comprises 17 residues. Germline CDR1 reads LNHDA; CDR2 reads SQIVND (reference sequence). In DNA, the CDR3 is TGTGCCAGTAGCTCCCAATACAGGGGGTTAGCCAAAAACATTCAGTACTTC. As protein: CASSSQYRGLAKNIQYF. The whole variable domain, remainder taken from reference TRBV19 and TRBJ2-4, is DGGITQSPKYLFRKEGQNVTLSCEQNLNHDAMYWYRQDPGQGLRLIYYSQIVNDFQKGDIAEGYSVSREKKESFPLTVTSAQKNPTAFYLCASSSQYRGLAKNIQYFGAGTRLSVL.

This sequence joins TRBV5-1 and TRBJ2-5, with 9 bases matching TRBD2. CDR1 SGHRS and CDR2 YFSETQ come from the germline V gene. V was clipped by 0 bases and J by 4 bases; unmatched bases: 4. The CDR3 has 15 amino acids. CDR3 region: CASSLEGSGRETQYF. The CDR3, as DNA: TGCGCCAGCAGCTTGGAAGGTAGCGGGAGAGAGACCCAGTACTTC. Looking up the rest from reference TRBV5-1 and TRBJ2-5 gives the full variable domain: KAGVTQTPRYLIKTRGQQVTLSCSPISGHRSVSWYQQTPGQGLQFLFEYFSETQRNKGNFPGRFSGRQFSNSRSEMNVSTLELGDSALYLCASSLEGSGRETQYFGPGTRLLVL.

V is TRBV5-1 and J is TRBJ2-5; TRBD1 agrees at 9 bases. The J segment lost 2 bases and the V segment lost 4 bases, leaving 3 bases of the junction unmatched. Germline loops: CDR1 SGHRS, CDR2 YFSETQ. The CDR3 consists of 14 residues. The CDR3 region has the DNA TGCGCCAGCAGCGGAGGACAGGGGCAAGAGACCCAGTACTTC. This encodes CASSGGQGQETQYF.

V usage is TRBV30 and J usage is TRBJ2-4, with D maybe TRBD2 (6 bases). Trimming stripped 0 bases from V and 0 bases from J, with 12 bases between. The CDR3 contains 16 residues. The germline gives CDR1 GTSNPN, CDR2 SVGIG (reference sequence). This CDR3 reads CAWSVRSGLAKNIQYF. DNA for the CDR3: TGTGCCTGGAGTGTACGTAGCGGACTAGCCAAAAACATTCAGTACTTC.

The rearrangement uses TRBV19 and TRBJ1-6; the D is unclear. The V gene lost 6 bases and the J gene lost 2 bases, with 8 bases spanning the gap. The CDR3 consists of 14 residues. Germline V gene sequence: CDR1 LNHDA, CDR2 SQIVND (reference sequence). The CDR3 reads CASSMVAYNSPLHF. The CDR3 region has the DNA TGTGCCAGTAGCATGGTTGCCTATAATTCACCCCTCCACTTT.

This chain connects TRBV30 to TRBJ2-1; D might be TRBD2 (6 bases). CDR3 length equals 14 residues. V was clipped by 0 bases and J by 4 bases, with 10 bases between them. Germline V gives CDR1 GTSNPN, CDR2 SVGIG (reference sequence). CDR3 coding DNA: TGTGCCTGGAGTGTTAGCGGTCAGTACAATGAGCAGTTCTTC. Translating it yields CAWSVSGQYNEQFF.

This chain links TRBV11-2 with TRBJ2-1; 12 nucleotides line up with TRBD2. The CDR3 loop spans 15 amino acids. Germline V gives CDR1 SGHAT, CDR2 FQNNGV. Trimming cost V 5 bases and J 9 bases; bases outside gene matches: 8. The CDR3 protein is CASSTLAGGPGEQFF. CDR3 bases: TGTGCCAGCAGCACCCTAGCGGGAGGGCCAGGTGAGCAGTTCTTC.

V is TRBV5-6 and J is TRBJ2-2, with D maybe TRBD2 (5 bases). CDR1 is SGHDT and CDR2 is YYEEEE in the germline V gene. This CDR3 is 16 amino acids long. V was shortened by 6 bases and J by 1 base, with 16 bases between the two germline ends. CDR3 DNA: TGTGCCAGCACCCCCCGGGTCAGCGGGAACACCGGGGAGCTGTTTTTT. This encodes CASTPRVSGNTGELFF.

Only one count was recorded for this clone. This rearrangement joins TRBV28 to TRBJ2-2, with TRBD2 identical over 16 bases. The trim removed 3 bases at V and 3 bases at J, leaving 1 base unmatched. CDR3 length: 17 amino acids. CDR1 is MDHEN, CDR2 SYDVKM, per germline. This chain's CDR3 is CASSFGTSGGDTGELFF. CDR3 DNA: TGTGCCAGCAGTTTCGGGACTAGCGGGGGGGACACCGGGGAGCTGTTTTTT.

This clone has just a few counts. The V gene is TRBV15, the J gene TRBJ2-1; 7 positions agree with TRBD1. The V gene end was trimmed by 3 bases and the J gene end by 6 bases; junction bases not matched to a gene: 8. CDR1 is LNHNV and CDR2 is YYDKDF in the germline V gene (reference sequence). The CDR3 sequence is 15 residues long. The CDR3 spells CATSSLTGSGNEQFF. CDR3 nucleotides: TGTGCCACCAGCAGTTTGACAGGGTCGGGCAATGAGCAGTTCTTC. The whole variable domain, filled in from reference TRBV15 and TRBJ2-1, reads DAMVIQNPRYQVTQFGKPVTLSCSQTLNHNVMYWYQQKSSQAPKLLFHYYDKDFNNEADTPDNFQSRRPNTSFCFLDIRSPGLGDTAMYLCATSSLTGSGNEQFFGPGTRLTVL.

This sequence joins TRBV5-4 and TRBJ2-1; no clear D. Germline CDR1 and CDR2: SGHNT and YYREEE (reference sequence). This CDR3 contains 15 residues. V dropped 0 bases and J dropped 0 bases, with 7 bases sitting between them. CDR3 sequence (DNA): TGTGCCAGCAGCTTGGGGCAGAGCTCCTACAATGAGCAGTTCTTC. Translating it yields CASSLGQSSYNEQFF.

J is TRBJ2-1 and V is TRBV4-1; 10 positions agree with TRBD2. V lost 0 bases to trimming and J lost 3 bases; unmatched junction nucleotides: 8. Per the germline V gene, CDR1 is MGHRA and CDR2 is YSYEKL. This CDR3 has 18 residues. Here the CDR3 DNA reads TGCGCCAGCAGCCAAGAAAAAAGCGGGAGGGCAGACTACAATGAGCAGTTCTTC. Its translation is CASSQEKSGRADYNEQFF.

The V and J genes are TRBV12-1 and TRBJ2-7. TRBV12-1 is annotated as a pseudogene. This CDR3 is 13 amino acids long. CDR3 protein: CASSFEVGYEQYF. The CDR3 DNA is TGTGCCAGCAGCTTTGAGGTAGGTTACGAGCAGTACTTC.

The chain employs TRBV7-8 and TRBJ2-6, with a possible D match to TRBD1 (6 bases). CDR1 is SGHVS, CDR2 FQNEAQ, per germline. V gave up 3 bases and J gave up 2 bases, with 11 bases separating them. The CDR3 runs 16 residues. The CDR3 bases are TGTGCCAGCAGCTTCCGGACAGTCGCTGGGGCCAACGTCCTGACTTTC. Amino acid sequence: CASSFRTVAGANVLTF.

This chain links TRBV15 with TRBJ2-1; maybe TRBD1 (5 bases). CDR1 LNHNV and CDR2 YYDKDF come from the germline V gene (reference sequence). V was trimmed by 6 bases and J by 5 bases, leaving 11 bases between them. This CDR3 is 13 amino acids long. CDR3 loop: CATRPDSHNEQFF. The DNA for the CDR3 is TGTGCCACCAGACCAGACAGTCACAATGAGCAGTTCTTC.

The V and J genes are TRBV20-1 and TRBJ2-3; no reliable D call. The ends were cut back, 3 bases at V and 6 bases at J, with 4 bases in the middle. Germline lookup yields CDR1 DFQATT and CDR2 SNEGSKA (reference sequence). This CDR3 region has 10 residues. The CDR3 region has the DNA TGCAGTGCTAGTCTGGATACGCAGTATTTT. Translated: CSASLDTQYF.

The rearrangement uses TRBV6-1 and TRBJ1-5; 7 bases are shared with TRBD1. V shed 2 bases, J shed 0 bases, and the junction held 4 bases outside the gene matches. Germline V CDR1 and CDR2: MNHNS, SASEGT. The CDR3 contains 16 residues. CDR3 loop: CASSENRGSSNQPQHF. As DNA, the CDR3 is TGTGCCAGCAGTGAAAACAGGGGATCTAGCAATCAGCCCCAGCATTTT.